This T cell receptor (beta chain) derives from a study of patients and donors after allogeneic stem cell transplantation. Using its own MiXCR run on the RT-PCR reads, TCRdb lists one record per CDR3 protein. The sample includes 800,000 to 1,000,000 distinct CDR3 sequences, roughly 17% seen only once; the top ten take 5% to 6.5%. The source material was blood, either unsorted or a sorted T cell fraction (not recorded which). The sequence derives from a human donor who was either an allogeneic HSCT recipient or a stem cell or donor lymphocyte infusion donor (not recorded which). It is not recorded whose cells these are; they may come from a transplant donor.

Written as DNA, the CDR3 is TGTGCCAGTAGTATATTCACTGAAGCTTTCTTT. This sequence encodes CASSIFTEAFF. This chain uses TRBV19 with TRBJ1-1, with unresolved D. Germline CDR1 reads LNHDA; CDR2 reads SQIVND (reference sequence). This CDR3 has 11 residues. Trimming pared 2 bases from V and 4 bases from J, leaving 2 bases between.